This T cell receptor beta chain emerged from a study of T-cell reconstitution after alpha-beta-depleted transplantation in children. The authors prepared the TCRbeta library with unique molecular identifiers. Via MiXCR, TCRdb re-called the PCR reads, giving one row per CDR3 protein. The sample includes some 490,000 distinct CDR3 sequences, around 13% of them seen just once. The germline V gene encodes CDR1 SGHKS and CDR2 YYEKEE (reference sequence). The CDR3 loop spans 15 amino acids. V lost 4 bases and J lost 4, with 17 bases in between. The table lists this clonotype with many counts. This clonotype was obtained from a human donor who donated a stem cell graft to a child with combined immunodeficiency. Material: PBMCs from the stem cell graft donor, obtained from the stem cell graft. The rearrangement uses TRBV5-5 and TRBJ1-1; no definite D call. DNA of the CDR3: TGTGCCAGCAGCCGAGACCTAAACTGGGGCACTGAAGCTTTCTTT. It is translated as CASSRDLNWGTEAFF. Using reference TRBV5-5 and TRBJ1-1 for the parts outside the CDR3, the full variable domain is DAGVTQSPTHLIKTRGQQVTLRCSPISGHKSVSWYQQVLGQGPQFIFQYYEKEERGRGNFPDRFSARQFPNYSSELNVNALLLGDSALYLCASSRDLNWGTEAFFGQGTRLTVV.